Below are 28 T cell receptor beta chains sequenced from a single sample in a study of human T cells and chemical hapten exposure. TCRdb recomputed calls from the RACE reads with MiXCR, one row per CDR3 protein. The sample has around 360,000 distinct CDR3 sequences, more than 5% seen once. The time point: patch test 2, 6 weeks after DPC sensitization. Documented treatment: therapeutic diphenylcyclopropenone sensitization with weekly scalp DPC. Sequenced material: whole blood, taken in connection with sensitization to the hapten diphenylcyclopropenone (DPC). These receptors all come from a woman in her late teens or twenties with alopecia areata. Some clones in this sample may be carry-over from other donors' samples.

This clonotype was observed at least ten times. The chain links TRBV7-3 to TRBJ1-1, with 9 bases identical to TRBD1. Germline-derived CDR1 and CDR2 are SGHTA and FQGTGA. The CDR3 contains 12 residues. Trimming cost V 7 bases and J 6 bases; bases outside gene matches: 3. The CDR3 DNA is TGTGCCAGCATGGGACAGGGTCCTGAAGCTTTCTTT. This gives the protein CASMGQGPEAFF.

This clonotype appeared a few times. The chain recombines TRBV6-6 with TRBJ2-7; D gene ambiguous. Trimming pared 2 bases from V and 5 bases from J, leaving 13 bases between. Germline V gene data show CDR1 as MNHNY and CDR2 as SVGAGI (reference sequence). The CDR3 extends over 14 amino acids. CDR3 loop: CASSYRVAEHEQYF. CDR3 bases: TGTGCCAGCAGTTACAGGGTTGCTGAACACGAGCAGTACTTC.

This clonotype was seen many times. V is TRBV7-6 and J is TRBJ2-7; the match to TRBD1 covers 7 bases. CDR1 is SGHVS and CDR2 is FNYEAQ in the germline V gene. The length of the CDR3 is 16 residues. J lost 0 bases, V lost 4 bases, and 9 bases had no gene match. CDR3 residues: CASSYRTRDSSYEQYF. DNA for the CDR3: TGTGCCAGCAGCTACCGAACCCGGGACAGCTCCTACGAGCAGTACTTC.

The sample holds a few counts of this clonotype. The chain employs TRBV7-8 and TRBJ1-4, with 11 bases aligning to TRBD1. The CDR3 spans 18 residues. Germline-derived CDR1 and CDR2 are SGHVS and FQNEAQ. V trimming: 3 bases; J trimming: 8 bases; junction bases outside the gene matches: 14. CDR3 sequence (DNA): TGTGCCAGCAGCTTTACCGGGACAGGGGGAAGGACCACCGAAAAACTGTTTTTT. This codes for CASSFTGTGGRTTEKLFF.

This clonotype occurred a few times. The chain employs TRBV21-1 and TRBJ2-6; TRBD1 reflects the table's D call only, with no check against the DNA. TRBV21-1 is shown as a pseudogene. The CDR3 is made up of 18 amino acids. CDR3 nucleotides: TGTGCCAGCAGCGAAGACAGGGGAGGGAACTCTGGGGCCAACGTCCTGACTTTC. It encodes CASSEDRGGNSGANVLTF.

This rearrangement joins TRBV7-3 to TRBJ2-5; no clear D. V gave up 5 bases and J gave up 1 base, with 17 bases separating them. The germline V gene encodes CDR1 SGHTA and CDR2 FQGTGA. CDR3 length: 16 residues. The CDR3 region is CASSLGRSRPQETQYF. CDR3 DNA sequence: TGTGCCAGCAGCCTTGGACGGAGTAGACCCCAAGAGACCCAGTACTTC.

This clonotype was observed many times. CDR3 in amino acids: CASSQDYGDNQPQHF. CDR3 nucleotide sequence: TGTGCCAGCAGCCAAGATTACGGAGACAATCAGCCCCAGCATTTT. The genes are TRBV4-2 and TRBJ1-5; no firm D call. With 0 bases removed from V and 3 bases from J, the gap between germline ends came to 9 bases. This CDR3 is 15 amino acids long. Germline CDR1 reads LGHNA; CDR2 reads YNFKEQ.

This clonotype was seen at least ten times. The CDR3 nucleotides are TGCAGCGTTGAGGGAGAAGCTTTCTTT. Protein product: CSVEGEAFF. The J gene is TRBJ1-1, the V gene TRBV29-1; no firm D call. The CDR3 is 9 amino acids. Germline CDR1 SQVTM, CDR2 ANQGSEA. Deletions cut 3 bases from V and 8 bases from J, with 4 bases between. Combining the CDR3 with reference TRBV29-1 and TRBJ1-1 gives the whole variable domain SAVISQKPSRDICQRGTSLTIQCQVDSQVTMMFWYRQQPGQSLTLIATANQGSEATYESGFVIDKFPISRPNLTFSTLTVSNMSPEDSSIYLCSVEGEAFFGQGTRLTVV.

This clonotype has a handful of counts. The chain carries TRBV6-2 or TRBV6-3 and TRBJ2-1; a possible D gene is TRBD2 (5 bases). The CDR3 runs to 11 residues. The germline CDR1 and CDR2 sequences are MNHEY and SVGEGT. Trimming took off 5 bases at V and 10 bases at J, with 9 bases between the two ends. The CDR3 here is CASSTGLEQFF. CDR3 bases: TGTGCCAGCAGTACGGGATTGGAGCAGTTCTTC.

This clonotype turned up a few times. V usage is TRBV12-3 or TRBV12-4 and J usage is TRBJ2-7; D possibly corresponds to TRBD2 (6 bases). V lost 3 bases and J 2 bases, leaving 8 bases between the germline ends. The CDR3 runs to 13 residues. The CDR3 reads CASSFGLTYEQYF. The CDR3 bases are TGTGCCAGCAGTTTCGGACTAACCTACGAGCAGTACTTC.

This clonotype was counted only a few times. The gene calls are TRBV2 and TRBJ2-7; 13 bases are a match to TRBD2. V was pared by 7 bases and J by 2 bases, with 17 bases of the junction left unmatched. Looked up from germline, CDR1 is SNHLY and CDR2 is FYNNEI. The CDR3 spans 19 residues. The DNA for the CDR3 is TGTGCCAGCACAAGGAAGACTAGCGGGGGGCAACCCTGGCCCTACGAGCAGTACTTC. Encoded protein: CASTRKTSGGQPWPYEQYF.

The CDR3 loop is CATSDRNTREQFF. The CDR3 DNA sequence: TGTGCCACCAGTGACCGGAATACTCGGGAGCAGTTCTTC. The chain links TRBV24-1 to TRBJ2-1; D is ambiguous. With 4 bases removed from V and 10 bases from J, the gap between germline ends came to 13 bases. Germline lookup yields CDR1 KGHDR and CDR2 SFDVKD. This CDR3 comprises 13 residues.

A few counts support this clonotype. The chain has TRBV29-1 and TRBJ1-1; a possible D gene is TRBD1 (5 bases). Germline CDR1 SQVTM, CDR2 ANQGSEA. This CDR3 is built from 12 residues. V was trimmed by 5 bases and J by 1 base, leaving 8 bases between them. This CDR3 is CSVRGQNTEAFF. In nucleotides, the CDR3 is TGCAGCGTTCGGGGCCAGAACACTGAAGCTTTCTTT.

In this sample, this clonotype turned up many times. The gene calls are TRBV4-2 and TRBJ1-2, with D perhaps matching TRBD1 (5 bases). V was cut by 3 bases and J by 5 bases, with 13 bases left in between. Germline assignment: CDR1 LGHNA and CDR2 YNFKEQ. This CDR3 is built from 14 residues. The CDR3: CASSQGTGGYGYTF. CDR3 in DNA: TGTGCCAGCAGCCAGGGGACGGGAGGGTATGGCTACACCTTC.

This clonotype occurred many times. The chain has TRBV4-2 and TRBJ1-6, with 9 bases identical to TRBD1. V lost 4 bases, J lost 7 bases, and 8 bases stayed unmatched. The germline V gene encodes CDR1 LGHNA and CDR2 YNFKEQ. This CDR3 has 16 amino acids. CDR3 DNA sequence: TGTGCCAGCAGCCTTTCCGGGACAGGGAGCAATTCACCCCTCCACTTT. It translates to CASSLSGTGSNSPLHF.

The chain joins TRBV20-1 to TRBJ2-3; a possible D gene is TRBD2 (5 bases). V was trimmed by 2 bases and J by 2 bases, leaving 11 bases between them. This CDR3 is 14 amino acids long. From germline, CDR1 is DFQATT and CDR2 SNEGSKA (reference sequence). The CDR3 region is CSARPSGNTDTQYF. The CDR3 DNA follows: TGCAGTGCTAGACCCAGCGGCAACACAGATACGCAGTATTTT.

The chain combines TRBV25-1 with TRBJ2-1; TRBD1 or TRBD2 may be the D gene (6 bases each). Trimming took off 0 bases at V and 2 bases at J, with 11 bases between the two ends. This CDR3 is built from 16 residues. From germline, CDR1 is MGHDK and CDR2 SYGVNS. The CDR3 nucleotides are TGTGCCAGCAGTGAATATGGGGGGCACCCCTACAATGAGCAGTTCTTC. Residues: CASSEYGGHPYNEQFF.

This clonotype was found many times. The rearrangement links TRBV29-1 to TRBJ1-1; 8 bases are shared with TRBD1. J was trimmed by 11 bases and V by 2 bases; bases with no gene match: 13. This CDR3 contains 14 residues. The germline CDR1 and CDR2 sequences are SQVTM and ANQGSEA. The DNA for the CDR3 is TGCAGCGTTGAAAAGGGTGACAGGGGAGATTTGGCTTTCTTT. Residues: CSVEKGDRGDLAFF.

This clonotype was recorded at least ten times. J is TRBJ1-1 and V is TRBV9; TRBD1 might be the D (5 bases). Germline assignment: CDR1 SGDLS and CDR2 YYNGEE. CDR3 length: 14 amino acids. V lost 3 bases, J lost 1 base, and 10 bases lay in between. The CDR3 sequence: CASSANGQNTEAFF. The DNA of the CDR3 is TGTGCCAGCAGCGCAAATGGACAGAACACTGAAGCTTTCTTT.

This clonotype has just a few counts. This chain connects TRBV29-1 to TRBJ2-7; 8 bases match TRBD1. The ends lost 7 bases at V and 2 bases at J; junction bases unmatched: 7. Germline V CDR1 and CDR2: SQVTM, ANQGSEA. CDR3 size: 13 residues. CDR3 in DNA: TGCAGCGCCCGGGGGACAGGAACCTACGAGCAGTACTTC. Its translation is CSARGTGTYEQYF.

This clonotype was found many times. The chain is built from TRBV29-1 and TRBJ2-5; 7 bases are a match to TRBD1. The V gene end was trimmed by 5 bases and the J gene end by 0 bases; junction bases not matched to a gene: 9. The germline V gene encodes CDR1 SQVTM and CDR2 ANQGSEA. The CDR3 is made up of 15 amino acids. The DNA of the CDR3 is TGCAGCGTTTTCACGACAGGGACGTACCAAGAGACCCAGTACTTC. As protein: CSVFTTGTYQETQYF.

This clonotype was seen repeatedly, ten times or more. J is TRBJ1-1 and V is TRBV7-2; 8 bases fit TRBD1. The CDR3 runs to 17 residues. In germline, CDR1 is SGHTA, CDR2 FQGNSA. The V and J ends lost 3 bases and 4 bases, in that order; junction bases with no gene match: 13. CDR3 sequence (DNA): TGTGCCAGCAGCTTTAGGTCAGGGGGCGCCTTCCCCACTGAAGCTTTCTTT. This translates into CASSFRSGGAFPTEAFF.

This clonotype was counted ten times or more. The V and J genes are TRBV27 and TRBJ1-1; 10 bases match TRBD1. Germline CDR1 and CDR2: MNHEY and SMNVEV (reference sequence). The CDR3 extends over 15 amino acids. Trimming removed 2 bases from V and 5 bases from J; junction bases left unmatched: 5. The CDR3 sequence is CASSLIGDRGTEAFF. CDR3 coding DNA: TGTGCCAGCAGTTTAATCGGGGACAGGGGAACTGAAGCTTTCTTT.

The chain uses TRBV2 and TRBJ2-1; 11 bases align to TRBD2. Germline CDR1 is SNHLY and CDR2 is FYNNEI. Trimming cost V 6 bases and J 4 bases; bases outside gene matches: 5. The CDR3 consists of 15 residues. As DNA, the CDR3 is TGTGCCAGCAGGCTCGGGACTAGCGGATACAATGAGCAGTTCTTC. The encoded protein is CASRLGTSGYNEQFF.

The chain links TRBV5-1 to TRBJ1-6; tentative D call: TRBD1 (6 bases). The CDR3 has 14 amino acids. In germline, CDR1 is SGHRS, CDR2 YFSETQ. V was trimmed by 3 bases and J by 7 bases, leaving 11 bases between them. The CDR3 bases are TGCGCCAGCAGCTCAGAGCAGGGGAATTCACCCCTCCACTTT. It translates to CASSSEQGNSPLHF.

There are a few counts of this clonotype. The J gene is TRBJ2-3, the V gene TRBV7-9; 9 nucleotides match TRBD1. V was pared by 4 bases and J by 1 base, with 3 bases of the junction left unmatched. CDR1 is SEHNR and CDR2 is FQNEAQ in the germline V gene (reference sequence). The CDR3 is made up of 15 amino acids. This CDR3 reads CASSYWDRGTDTQYF. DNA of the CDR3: TGTGCCAGCAGCTACTGGGACAGGGGCACAGATACGCAGTATTTT.

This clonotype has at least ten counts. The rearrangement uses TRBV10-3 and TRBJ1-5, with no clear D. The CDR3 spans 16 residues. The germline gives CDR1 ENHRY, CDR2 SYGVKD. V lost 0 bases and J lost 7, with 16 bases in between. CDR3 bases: TGTGCCATCAGTGAGTCGATATTCGCAGGTACGCAGCCCCAGCATTTT. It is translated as CAISESIFAGTQPQHF.

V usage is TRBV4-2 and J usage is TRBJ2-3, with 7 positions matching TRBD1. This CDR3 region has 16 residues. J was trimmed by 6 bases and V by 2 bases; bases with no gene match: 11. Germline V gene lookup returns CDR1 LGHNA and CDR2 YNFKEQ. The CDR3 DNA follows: TGTGCCAGCAGCCAATTGGAGACAGGGCTATCGGATACGCAGTATTTT. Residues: CASSQLETGLSDTQYF.